This T cell receptor (beta chain) emerged from a study of T cell repertoires in cytomegalovirus infection. Study-wide background: Recently identified HLA-C-restricted and well-studied HLA-B-restricted CMV epitopes were used. Study observations and caveats: CMV-specific HLA-C-restricted TCR beta clonotypes dominated the ex vivo response.

Concerning this clonotype: What it recognizes is unknown.

Germline lookup yields CDR1 MNHEY and CDR2 SVGEGT. The CDR3 runs to 15 residues. Trimming left V 7 bases short and J 10 bases short, with 23 bases between. Each CDR3 protein is one row after TCRdb ran MiXCR on the reads. Found here are some 500,000 distinct CDR3 sequences, around two fifths of them singletons; the top ten hold 48%. This TCR was recovered from a human donor in good health (CMV status not recorded). Some clones in this sample may be carry-over from other donors' samples. The sequences come from cultured PBMCs, collected from culture after CMV antigen stimulation. This rearrangement joins TRBV6-2 or TRBV6-3 to TRBJ2-1; perhaps TRBD2 as D (6 bases). CDR3 region: CASTPGGTQGKEQFF. The DNA of the CDR3 is TGTGCCAGCACTCCCGGGGGTACCCAAGGGAAAGAGCAGTTCTTC.